A selection of T cell receptor beta chains follows, all from one sample in a study of blood T cell repertoires in COVID-19. Produced via immunoSEQ multiplex PCR; TCRdb's table is partial and in-frame only. The sample has some 79,000 clones, 85% to 90% seen once. The sequencing sample was made of peripheral blood. These receptor sequences come from a man in his sixties or seventies with active or convalescent COVID-19. The CDR3 runs from the conserved cysteine through the conserved F or W. A D gene is named only where the DNA matches it firmly. A clone size is listed for some rows: how often the clone was seen (once, few, many), or a class if it is expanded.

V	size	J	D	length	CDR3	DNA
TRBV19	.	TRBJ1-5	.	14	CASSPRGSRRSQHF	TGTGCCAGTAGCCCGAGAGGGTCCCGGAGGTCCCAGCATTTT
TRBV5-1	.	TRBJ1-2	TRBD1	14	CASSTDRDPLPYTF	TGCGCCAGCAGCACCGACAGGGACCCTCTCCCCTACACCTTC
TRBV11-3	.	TRBJ2-3	.	14	CASSSSRLADTQYF	TGTGCCAGCAGCAGTAGTCGCCTGGCAGATACGCAGTATTTT
TRBV4-1	.	TRBJ2-1	.	16	CASSQGGTRAYNEQFF	TGCGCCAGCAGCCAAGGGGGAACTAGAGCCTACAATGAGCAGTTCTTC
TRBV30	once	TRBJ1-2	TRBD1	13	CAWSDRQGGGYTF	TGTGCCTGGAGTGATAGACAGGGCGGGGGCTACACCTTC
TRBV28	.	TRBJ1-3	TRBD1	16	CASSLRGTGAGNTIYF	TGTGCCAGCAGTTTACGCGGGACAGGGGCTGGAAACACCATATATTTT
TRBV24-1	.	TRBJ2-3	TRBD1	17	CATSDPGQGGKTDTQYF	TGTGCCACCAGTGACCCGGGACAGGGGGGAAAAACAGATACGCAGTATTTT
TRBV28	.	TRBJ2-7	TRBD2	14	CASSLSGGKNEQYF	TGTGCCAGCAGTTTATCGGGGGGTAAAAACGAGCAGTACTTC
TRBV6-1	.	TRBJ1-2	.	13	CASSEGQALGYTF	TGTGCCAGCAGTGAAGGGCAGGCTCTAGGCTACACCTTC
TRBV28	.	TRBJ2-7	TRBD2	12	CASTGLVYEQYF	TGTGCCAGCACGGGACTAGTCTACGAGCAGTACTTC
TRBV18	.	TRBJ2-1	.	15	CASSPPDTVINEQFF	TGTGCCAGCTCACCACCGGACACAGTGATCAATGAGCAGTTCTTC
TRBV5-1	.	TRBJ2-7	TRBD2	15	CASSFSLAGAGEQYF	TGCGCCAGCAGCTTTAGTTTAGCGGGAGCTGGTGAGCAGTACTTC
TRBV5-1	.	TRBJ1-2	.	15	CASSSGNGVGYGYTF	TGCGCCAGCAGCTCGGGGAATGGGGTGGGGTATGGCTACACCTTC
TRBV30	.	TRBJ2-1	TRBD2	14	CAWVGLADVNEQFF	TGTGCCTGGGTGGGACTAGCGGACGTCAATGAGCAGTTCTTC
TRBV28	.	TRBJ2-7	TRBD1	12	CASSSPGTGSHF	TGTGCCAGCAGTTCCCCCGGGACAGGGTCCCACTTC
TRBV27	.	TRBJ2-7	TRBD1	14	CASSHRTGYYEQYF	TGTGCCAGCAGTCACAGGACAGGGTACTACGAGCAGTACTTC
TRBV4-1	.	TRBJ1-5	.	12	CASSQEVGPQHF	TGCGCCAGCAGCCAAGAAGTCGGGCCCCAGCATTTT
TRBV28	.	TRBJ2-5	TRBD1	16	CASSSSGTGRGWTQYF	TGTGCCAGCAGTTCTTCCGGGACAGGGCGCGGGTGGACCCAGTACTTC
TRBV12-5	.	TRBJ2-1	TRBD1	15	CASGPRTGLGSEQFF	TGTGCTAGTGGTCCTCGGACAGGCCTCGGATCTGAGCAGTTCTTC
TRBV7-2	.	TRBJ1-2	TRBD1	17	CASSLVMSGQGKDGYTF	TGTGCCAGCAGCTTAGTTATGTCGGGACAGGGGAAGGATGGCTACACCTTC
TRBV2	.	TRBJ1-2	.	14	CASSELGRDYGYTF	TGTGCCAGCAGTGAATTGGGGAGAGACTATGGCTACACCTTC
TRBV5-1	.	TRBJ2-7	.	11	CASSFGYEQYF	TGCGCCAGCAGCTTCGGCTACGAGCAGTACTTC
TRBV28	.	TRBJ1-4	TRBD1	13	CAIHRGQGEKLFF	TGTGCCATACACAGGGGGCAAGGTGAAAAACTGTTTTTT
TRBV2	.	TRBJ1-1	.	14	CASRRRVTNTEAFF	TGTGCCAGCCGGCGGAGGGTTACGAACACTGAAGCTTTCTTT
TRBV28	.	TRBJ2-1	TRBD1	15	CASSSPGQGYNEQFF	TGTGCCAGCAGTTCCCCGGGACAGGGGTACAATGAGCAGTTCTTC
TRBV19	.	TRBJ2-1	TRBD2	15	CASSPRTSGNNEQFF	TGTGCCAGTAGTCCACGGACTAGCGGGAACAATGAGCAGTTCTTC
TRBV30	few	TRBJ2-7	TRBD1	13	CAWSGQGTYEQYF	TGTGCCTGGAGCGGACAGGGGACCTACGAGCAGTACTTC
TRBV5-6	few	TRBJ1-4	.	15	CASSLDPGLSEKLFF	TGTGCCAGCAGCTTGGATCCAGGCTTAAGTGAAAAACTGTTTTTT
TRBV15	once	TRBJ1-1	TRBD1	18	CATSRDKGAGGAGTEAFF	TGTGCCACCAGCAGAGATAAGGGGGCAGGGGGCGCCGGCACTGAAGCTTTCTTT
TRBV9	.	TRBJ2-3	.	15	CASSAASEKGDTQYF	TGTGCCAGCAGCGCCGCTAGCGAAAAGGGAGATACGCAGTATTTT
TRBV29-1	.	TRBJ1-2	TRBD1	12	CSVSGTAYGYTF	TGCAGCGTTTCGGGGACAGCTTATGGCTACACCTTC
TRBV19	.	TRBJ2-4	.	14	CASSMAGAENIQYF	TGTGCCAGTAGTATGGCGGGGGCTGAAAACATTCAGTACTTC
TRBV3-1/TRBV3-2	once	TRBJ1-1	TRBD1	17	CASSRRTGASSDTEAFF	TGTGCCAGCAGCCGACGGACAGGCGCCTCTTCGGACACTGAAGCTTTCTTT
TRBV15	.	TRBJ1-5	.	15	CATSRDPWAGQPQHF	TGTGCCACCAGCAGAGATCCCTGGGCAGGGCAGCCCCAGCATTTT
TRBV7-3	.	TRBJ1-3	.	12	CASLGSGNTIYF	TGTGCCAGCTTAGGGAGTGGAAACACCATATATTTT
TRBV19	.	TRBJ2-6	.	14	CASTGVTGANVLTF	TGTGCCAGTACAGGGGTTACAGGGGCCAACGTCCTGACTTTC
TRBV3-1/TRBV3-2	.	TRBJ1-3	.	15	CASSQDLSSGNTIYF	TGTGCCAGCAGCCAAGACCTGAGCTCTGGAAACACCATATATTTT
TRBV24-1	.	TRBJ2-1	TRBD1	17	CATSVQAGTGGSNEQFF	TGTGCCACCAGTGTCCAAGCCGGGACAGGGGGTTCCAATGAGCAGTTCTTC
TRBV6-5	.	TRBJ2-2	.	15	CASSRTAGSVGELFF	TGTGCCAGCAGTAGGACCGCGGGAAGCGTCGGGGAGCTGTTTTTT
TRBV5-1	.	TRBJ1-1	.	14	CASSLQGTFDEAFF	TGCGCCAGCAGTTTGCAGGGGACGTTTGATGAAGCTTTCTTT
TRBV4-1	once	TRBJ1-2	.	15	CASSLDSASNYGYTF	TGCGCCAGCAGCCTCGACAGCGCTTCTAACTATGGCTACACCTTC
TRBV9	.	TRBJ2-1	.	12	CASSVGRNEQFF	TGTGCCAGCAGCGTAGGGCGGAATGAGCAGTTCTTC
TRBV6-5	.	TRBJ2-1	TRBD2	14	CASSYGGSNNEQFF	TGTGCCAGCAGTTACGGCGGGAGTAACAATGAGCAGTTCTTC
TRBV28	.	TRBJ1-2	.	13	CASSLSGNYGYTF	TGTGCCAGCAGTTTATCAGGGAACTATGGCTACACCTTC
TRBV13	.	TRBJ1-5	.	13	CASSIDRDQPQHF	TGTGCCAGCAGCATTGACCGGGATCAGCCCCAGCATTTT
TRBV21-1	once	TRBJ1-1	.	20	CASSRLSSLLGAQDSTEAFF	TGTGCCAGCAGCCGCTTGTCCTCATTGTTGGGGGCGCAGGATAGCACTGAAGCTTTCTTT
TRBV28	.	TRBJ1-1	TRBD1	15	CASSLSGAGGTEAFF	TGTGCCAGCAGTTTAAGCGGCGCAGGGGGCACTGAAGCTTTCTTT
TRBV27	.	TRBJ2-3	TRBD2	15	CASTPWGGSTDTQYF	TGTGCCAGCACACCATGGGGAGGGAGCACAGATACGCAGTATTTT
TRBV9	.	TRBJ1-2	.	17	CASSVGASQSLWRGYTF	TGTGCCAGCAGCGTAGGAGCGTCGCAGAGTTTGTGGCGTGGCTACACCTTC
TRBV9	.	TRBJ2-1	TRBD2	15	CASSVQDSGRGEQFF	TGTGCCAGCAGCGTTCAAGATAGCGGGAGAGGTGAGCAGTTCTTC
TRBV5-1	once	TRBJ2-3	TRBD2	15	CASSSTGGRTDTQYF	TGCGCCAGCAGCTCTACGGGAGGACGCACAGATACGCAGTATTTT
TRBV9	few	TRBJ2-7	TRBD2	18	CASSVGYRGTSGRYEQYF	TGTGCCAGCAGCGTAGGCTATAGAGGGACTAGCGGGAGATACGAGCAGTACTTC
TRBV6-5	once	TRBJ1-4	.	13	CASSYGGREKLFF	TGTGCCAGCAGTTACGGCGGGCGGGAAAAACTGTTTTTT
TRBV2	.	TRBJ2-7	TRBD1	17	CASSESGTASGGYEQYF	TGTGCCAGCAGTGAATCGGGGACAGCCTCAGGTGGCTACGAGCAGTACTTC